This T cell receptor (beta chain) is drawn from a study of beta chain features in type 1 diabetes. Expressed TCRB transcripts were sequenced, since all the RNA that had been isolated was reverse transcribed. The repertoire was sequenced with immunoSEQ multiplex PCR; TCRdb's copy has only in-frame clones and lacks some. The sample lists 200,000 to 250,000 clones; under 70% were seen once. This clone was found once. Its antigen is undetermined. Trimming took 7 bases from V and 4 from J, leaving 10 bases between them. The CDR3 has 13 amino acids. Per the germline V gene, CDR1 is LNHDA and CDR2 is SQIVND (reference sequence). Study-wide findings and caveats: Relative to healthy donors, patients appeared to have naive, central memory and Treg TCRB repertoires that were more similar. The analysis here could not establish whether HLA type shapes TCRB rearrangement. A potential PCR bias toward shorter templates would be equal in patient and control samples.

This sequence joins TRBV19 and TRBJ2-2; D possibly corresponds to TRBD2 (5 bases). The source of this sequence is a man in his thirties or forties in good health. The specimen sequenced was naive CD4+ T cells from blood. The CDR3 sequence is CASTDLLTGELFF. CDR3 nucleotide sequence: TGTGCCAGTACGGACTTACTCACCGGGGAGCTGTTTTTT.